The entry that follows covers one TCR beta chain sequence. What it recognizes is unknown. The germline gives CDR1 SGHNT, CDR2 YYREEE (reference sequence). Trimming removed 2 bases from V and 1 base from J, with 7 bases in between. The CDR3 totals 13 residues. Assay: immunoSEQ multiplex PCR; the TCRdb copy retains only in-frame clones and omits some. The sample holds 55,000 to 75,000 clones, about 87% seen once. These data belong to a study of T cell responses to AZD1222 COVID-19 vaccine. Regarding the study as a whole: Rises in breadth and depth of Spike-specific TCRs came after two AZD1222 doses.

V is TRBV5-4 and J is TRBJ2-7, with D possibly called TRBD1 or TRBD2 (5 bases each). Sample: peripheral blood, taken on day 0 of AZD1222 vaccination. The receptor was derived from an adult in good health. The DNA for the CDR3 is TGTGCCAGCAGCTTCGGGGCATCCTACGAGCAGTACTTC. Its protein product is CASSFGASYEQYF.